The source of this T cell receptor beta chain is a study of T cell responses to AZD1222 COVID-19 vaccine. Clones were read by immunoSEQ multiplex PCR, and TCRdb kept only the in-frame ones, dropping some. The sample records roughly 45,000 clones, around 80% being singletons. Notes on this clone: The antigen is not known.

Study conclusions and caveats: Among the donors, most were white British and more were female, and clonal diversity was possibly underestimated. At study baseline, merely more than 5 AZD1222 recipients were seropositive.

The CDR3 covers 11 residues. CDR1 and CDR2 from the germline V gene are SGHKS and YYEKEE (reference sequence). V was shortened by 0 bases and J by 5 bases, with 2 bases between the two germline ends. The sample was peripheral blood, taken on day 0 of AZD1222 vaccination. This receptor was identified in an adult in good health. The chain links TRBV5-5 to TRBJ2-5; D not resolved. CDR3 bases: TGTGCCAGCAGCTTGGATGAGACCCAGTACTTC. Translating it yields CASSLDETQYF.